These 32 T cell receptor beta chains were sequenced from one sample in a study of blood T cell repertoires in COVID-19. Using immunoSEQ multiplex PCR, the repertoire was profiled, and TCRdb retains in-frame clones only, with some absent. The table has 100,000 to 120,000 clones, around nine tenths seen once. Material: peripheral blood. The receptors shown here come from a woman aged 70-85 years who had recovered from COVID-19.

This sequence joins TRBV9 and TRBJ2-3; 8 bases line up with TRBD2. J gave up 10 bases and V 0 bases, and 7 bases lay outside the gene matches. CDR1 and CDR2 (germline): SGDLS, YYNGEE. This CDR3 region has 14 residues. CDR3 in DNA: TGTGCCAGCAGCGTAGCGACTGGACTAGCAGCGCAGTATTTT. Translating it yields CASSVATGLAAQYF.

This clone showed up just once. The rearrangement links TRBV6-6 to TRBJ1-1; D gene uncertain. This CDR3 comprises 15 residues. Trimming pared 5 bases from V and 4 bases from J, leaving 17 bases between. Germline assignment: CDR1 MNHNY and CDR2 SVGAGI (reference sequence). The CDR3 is CASSISRSGGTEAFF. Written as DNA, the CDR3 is TGTGCCAGCAGTATCTCTAGATCCGGCGGCACTGAAGCTTTCTTT.

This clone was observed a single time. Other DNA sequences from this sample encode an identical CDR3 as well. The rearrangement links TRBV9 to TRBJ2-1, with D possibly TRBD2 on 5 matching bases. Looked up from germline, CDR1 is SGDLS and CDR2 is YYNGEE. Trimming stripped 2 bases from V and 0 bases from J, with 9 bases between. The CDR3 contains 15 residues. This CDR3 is CASSVTGTSYNEQFF. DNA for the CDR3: TGTGCCAGCAGCGTTACGGGAACCTCCTACAATGAGCAGTTCTTC.

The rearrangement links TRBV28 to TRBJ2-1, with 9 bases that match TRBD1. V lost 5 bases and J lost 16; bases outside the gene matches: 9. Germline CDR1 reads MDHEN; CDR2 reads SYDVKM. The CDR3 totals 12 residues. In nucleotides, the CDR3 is TGTGCCAGCAGTCTCCGGGACAGGGTAGTTTTCTTC. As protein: CASSLRDRVVFF.

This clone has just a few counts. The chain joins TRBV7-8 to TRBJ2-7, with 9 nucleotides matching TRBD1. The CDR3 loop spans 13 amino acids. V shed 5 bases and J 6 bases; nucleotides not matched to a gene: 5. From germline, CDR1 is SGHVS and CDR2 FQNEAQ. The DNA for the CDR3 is TGTGCCAGCAGCGCCGGACAGGGGCGCGAGCAGTACTTC. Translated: CASSAGQGREQYF.

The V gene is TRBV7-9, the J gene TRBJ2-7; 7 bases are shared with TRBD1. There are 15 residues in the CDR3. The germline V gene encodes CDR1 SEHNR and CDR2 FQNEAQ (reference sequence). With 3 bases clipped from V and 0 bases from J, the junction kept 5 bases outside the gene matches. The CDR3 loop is CASSFEGQYSYEQYF. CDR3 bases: TGTGCCAGCAGCTTTGAGGGACAGTACTCCTACGAGCAGTACTTC.

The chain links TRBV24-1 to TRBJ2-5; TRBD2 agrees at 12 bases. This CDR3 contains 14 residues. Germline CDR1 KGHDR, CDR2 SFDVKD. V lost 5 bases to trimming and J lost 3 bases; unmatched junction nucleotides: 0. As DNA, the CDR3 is TGTGCCACCAGTGGGACTAGCGGGAAAGAGACCCAGTACTTC. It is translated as CATSGTSGKETQYF.

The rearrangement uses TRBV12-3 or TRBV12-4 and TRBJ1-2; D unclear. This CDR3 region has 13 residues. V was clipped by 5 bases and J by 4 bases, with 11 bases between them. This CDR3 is CASSRGYGYGYTF. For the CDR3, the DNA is TGTGCCAGCAGTCGCGGGTATGGCTATGGCTACACCTTC.

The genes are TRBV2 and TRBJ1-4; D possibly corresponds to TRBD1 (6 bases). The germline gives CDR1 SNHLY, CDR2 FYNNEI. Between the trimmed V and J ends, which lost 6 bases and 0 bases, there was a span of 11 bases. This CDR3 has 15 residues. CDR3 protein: CASSAYRATNEKLFF. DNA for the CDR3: TGTGCCAGCAGCGCCTACAGGGCAACTAATGAAAAACTGTTTTTT.

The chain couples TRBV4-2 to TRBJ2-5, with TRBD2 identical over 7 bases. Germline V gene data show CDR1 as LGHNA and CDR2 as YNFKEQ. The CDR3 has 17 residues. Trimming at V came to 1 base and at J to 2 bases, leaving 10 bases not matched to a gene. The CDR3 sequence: CASSQGSGRERQETQYF. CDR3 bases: TGTGCCAGCAGCCAAGGGTCCGGGCGGGAGCGACAAGAGACCCAGTACTTC.

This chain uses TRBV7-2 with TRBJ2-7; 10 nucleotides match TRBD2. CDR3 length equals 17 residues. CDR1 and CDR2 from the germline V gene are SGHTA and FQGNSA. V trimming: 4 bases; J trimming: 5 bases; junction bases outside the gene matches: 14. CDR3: CASSSPLGGSGRNEQYF. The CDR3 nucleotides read TGTGCCAGCAGCTCACCCCTCGGGGGTAGCGGGAGGAACGAGCAGTACTTC.

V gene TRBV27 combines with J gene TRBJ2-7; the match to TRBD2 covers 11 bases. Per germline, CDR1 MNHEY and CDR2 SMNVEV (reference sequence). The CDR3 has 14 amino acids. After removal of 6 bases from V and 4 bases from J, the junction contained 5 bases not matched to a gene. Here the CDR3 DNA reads TGTGCCAGCAGGCTAGCGGGAGGCTCTTACGAGCAGTACTTC. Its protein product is CASRLAGGSYEQYF.

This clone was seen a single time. CDR3 DNA: TGTGCCAGCAGTCCGGACAGGGAGCAGCCCCAGCATTTT. Protein product: CASSPDREQPQHF. This chain links TRBV27 with TRBJ1-5; TRBD1 matches at 8 bases. Germline V gene data show CDR1 as MNHEY and CDR2 as SMNVEV (reference sequence). With V trimmed by 5 bases and J by 7 bases, 4 bases remained unmatched. This CDR3 has 13 amino acids.

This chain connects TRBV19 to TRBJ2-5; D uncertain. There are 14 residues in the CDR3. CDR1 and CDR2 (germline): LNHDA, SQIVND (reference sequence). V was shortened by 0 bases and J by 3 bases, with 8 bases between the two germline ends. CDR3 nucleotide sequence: TGTGCCAGTAGTATAGACAGGTGGGAAGAGACCCAGTACTTC. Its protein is CASSIDRWEETQYF.

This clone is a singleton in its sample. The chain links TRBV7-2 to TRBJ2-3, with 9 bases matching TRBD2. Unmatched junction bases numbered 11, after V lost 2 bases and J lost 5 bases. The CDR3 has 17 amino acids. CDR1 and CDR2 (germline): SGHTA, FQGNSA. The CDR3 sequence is CASSLRLAGPMIDTQYF. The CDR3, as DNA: TGTGCCAGCAGCTTAAGGCTAGCGGGACCAATGATAGATACGCAGTATTTT.

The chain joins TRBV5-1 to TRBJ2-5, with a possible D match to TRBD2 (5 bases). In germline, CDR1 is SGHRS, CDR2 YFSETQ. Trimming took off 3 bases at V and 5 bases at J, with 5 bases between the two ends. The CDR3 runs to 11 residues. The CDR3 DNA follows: TGCGCCAGCAGCTGGGAGGAGACCCAGTACTTC. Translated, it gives CASSWEETQYF. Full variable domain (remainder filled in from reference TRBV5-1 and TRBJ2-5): KAGVTQTPRYLIKTRGQQVTLSCSPISGHRSVSWYQQTPGQGLQFLFEYFSETQRNKGNFPGRFSGRQFSNSRSEMNVSTLELGDSALYLCASSWEETQYFGPGTRLLVL.

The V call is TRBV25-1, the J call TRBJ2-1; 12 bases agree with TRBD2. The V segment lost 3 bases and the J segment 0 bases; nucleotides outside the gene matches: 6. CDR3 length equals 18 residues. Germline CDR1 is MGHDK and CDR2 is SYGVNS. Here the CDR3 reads CASSDLAGGRSSYNEQFF. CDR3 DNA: TGTGCCAGCAGTGATCTAGCGGGAGGGCGAAGCTCCTACAATGAGCAGTTCTTC. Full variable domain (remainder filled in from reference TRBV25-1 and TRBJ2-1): EADIYQTPRYLVIGTGKKITLECSQTMGHDKMYWYQQDPGMELHLIHYSYGVNSTEKGDLSSESTVSRIRTEHFPLTLESARPSHTSQYLCASSDLAGGRSSYNEQFFGPGTRLTVL.

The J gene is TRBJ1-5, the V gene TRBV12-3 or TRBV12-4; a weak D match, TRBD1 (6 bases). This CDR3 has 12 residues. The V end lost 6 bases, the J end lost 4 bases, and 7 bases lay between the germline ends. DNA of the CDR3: TGTGCCAGCAGCGGACAGAATCAGCCCCAGCATTTT. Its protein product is CASSGQNQPQHF.

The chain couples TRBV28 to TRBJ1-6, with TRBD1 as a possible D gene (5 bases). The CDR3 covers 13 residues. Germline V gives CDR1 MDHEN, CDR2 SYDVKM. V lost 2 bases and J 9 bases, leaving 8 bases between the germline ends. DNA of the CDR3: TGTGCCAGCAGTTTACAGGGTGGTTCACCCCTCCACTTT. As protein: CASSLQGGSPLHF.

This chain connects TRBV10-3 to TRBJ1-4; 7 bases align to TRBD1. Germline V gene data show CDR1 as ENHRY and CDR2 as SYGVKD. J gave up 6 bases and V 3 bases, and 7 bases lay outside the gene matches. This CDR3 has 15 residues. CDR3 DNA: TGTGCCATCAGTGATTCGAGGGGGCAAGATGAAAAACTGTTTTTT. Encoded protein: CAISDSRGQDEKLFF.

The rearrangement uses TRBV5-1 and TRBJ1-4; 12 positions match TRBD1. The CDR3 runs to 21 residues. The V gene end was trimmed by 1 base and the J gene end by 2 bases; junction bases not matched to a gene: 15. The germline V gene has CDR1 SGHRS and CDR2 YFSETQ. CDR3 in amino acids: CASSLSPVVPGQGATNEKLFF. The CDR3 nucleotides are TGCGCCAGCAGCTTGTCCCCCGTCGTCCCGGGACAGGGGGCGACTAATGAAAAACTGTTTTTT.

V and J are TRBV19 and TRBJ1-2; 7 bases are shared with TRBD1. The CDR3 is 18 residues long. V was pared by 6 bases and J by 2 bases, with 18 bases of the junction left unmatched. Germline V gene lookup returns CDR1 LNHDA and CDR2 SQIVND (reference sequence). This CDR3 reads CASRDPGQSPHLNYGYTF. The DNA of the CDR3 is TGTGCCAGTAGGGACCCGGGACAGAGCCCTCATCTAAACTATGGCTACACCTTC.

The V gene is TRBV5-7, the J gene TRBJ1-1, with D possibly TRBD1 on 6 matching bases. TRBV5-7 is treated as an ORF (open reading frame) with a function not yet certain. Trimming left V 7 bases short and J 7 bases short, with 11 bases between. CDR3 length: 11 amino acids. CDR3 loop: CASLIGGEAFF. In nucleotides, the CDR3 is TGTGCCAGCCTGATAGGGGGTGAAGCTTTCTTT.

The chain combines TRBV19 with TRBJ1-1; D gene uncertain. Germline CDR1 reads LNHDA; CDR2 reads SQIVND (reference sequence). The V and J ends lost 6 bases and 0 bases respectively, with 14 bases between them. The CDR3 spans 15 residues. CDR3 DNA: TGTGCCAGTAGACCCCGGGAAGGGTTGAACACTGAAGCTTTCTTT. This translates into CASRPREGLNTEAFF. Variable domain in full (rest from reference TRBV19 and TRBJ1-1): DGGITQSPKYLFRKEGQNVTLSCEQNLNHDAMYWYRQDPGQGLRLIYYSQIVNDFQKGDIAEGYSVSREKKESFPLTVTSAQKNPTAFYLCASRPREGLNTEAFFGQGTRLTVV.

CDR3 in amino acids: CASSLGTGIGNTIYF. The CDR3 DNA sequence: TGTGCCAGCAGCTTAGGGACAGGGATCGGAAACACCATATATTTT. The rearrangement joins TRBV7-6 to TRBJ1-3; 8 bases match TRBD1. CDR3 length: 15 amino acids. V trimming: 1 base; J trimming: 4 bases; junction bases outside the gene matches: 3. Per the germline V gene, CDR1 is SGHVS and CDR2 is FNYEAQ.

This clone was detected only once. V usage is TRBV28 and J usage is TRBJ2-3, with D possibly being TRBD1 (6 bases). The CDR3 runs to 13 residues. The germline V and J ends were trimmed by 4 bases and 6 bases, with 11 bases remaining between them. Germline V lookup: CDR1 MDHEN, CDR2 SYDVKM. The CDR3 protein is CASSSTGVDTQYF. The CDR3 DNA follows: TGTGCCAGCAGTTCGACAGGTGTGGATACGCAGTATTTT. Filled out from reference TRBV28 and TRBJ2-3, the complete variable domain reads DVKVTQSSRYLVKRTGEKVFLECVQDMDHENMFWYRQDPGLGLRLIYFSYDVKMKEKGDIPEGYSVSREKKERFSLILESASTNQTSMYLCASSSTGVDTQYFGPGTRLTVL.

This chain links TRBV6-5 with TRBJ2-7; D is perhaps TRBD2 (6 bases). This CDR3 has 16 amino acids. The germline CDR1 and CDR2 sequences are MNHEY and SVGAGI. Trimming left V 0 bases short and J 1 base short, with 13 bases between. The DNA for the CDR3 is TGTGCCAGCAGTTACTCGAGGGTAGGGACTTCCTACGAGCAGTACTTC. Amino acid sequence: CASSYSRVGTSYEQYF.

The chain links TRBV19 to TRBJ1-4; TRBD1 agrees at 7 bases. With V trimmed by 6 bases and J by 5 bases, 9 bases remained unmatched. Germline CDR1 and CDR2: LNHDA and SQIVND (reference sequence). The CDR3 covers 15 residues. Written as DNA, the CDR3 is TGTGCCAGTAGCGTAAGGGACAGACCGAATGAAAAACTGTTTTTT. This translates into CASSVRDRPNEKLFF.

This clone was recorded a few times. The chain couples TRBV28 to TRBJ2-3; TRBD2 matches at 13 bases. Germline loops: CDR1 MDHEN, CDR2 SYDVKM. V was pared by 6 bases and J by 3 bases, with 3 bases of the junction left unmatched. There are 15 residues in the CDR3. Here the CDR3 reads CASRLTSGRTDTQYF. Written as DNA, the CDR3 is TGTGCCAGCAGGTTGACTAGCGGGAGGACAGATACGCAGTATTTT.

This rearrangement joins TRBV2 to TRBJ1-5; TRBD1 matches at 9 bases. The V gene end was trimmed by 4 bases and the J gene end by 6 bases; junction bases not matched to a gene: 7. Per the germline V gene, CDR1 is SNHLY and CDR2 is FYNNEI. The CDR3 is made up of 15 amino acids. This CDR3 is CASSVQNRGPQPQHF. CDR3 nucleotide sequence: TGTGCCAGCAGTGTACAGAACAGGGGGCCTCAGCCCCAGCATTTT.

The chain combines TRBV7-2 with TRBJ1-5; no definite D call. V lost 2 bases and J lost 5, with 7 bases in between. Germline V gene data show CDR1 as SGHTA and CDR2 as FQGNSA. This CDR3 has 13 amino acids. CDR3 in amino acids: CASSLLSDQPQHF. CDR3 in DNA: TGTGCCAGCAGCTTATTGTCGGATCAGCCCCAGCATTTT.

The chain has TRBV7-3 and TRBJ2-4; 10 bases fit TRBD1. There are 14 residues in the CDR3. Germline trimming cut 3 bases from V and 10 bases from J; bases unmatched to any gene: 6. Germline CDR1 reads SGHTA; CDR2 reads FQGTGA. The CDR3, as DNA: TGTGCCAGCAGCTTGGGACAGGGGTGGGGGATTCAGTACTTC. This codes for CASSLGQGWGIQYF.